The T cell receptor (beta chain) described here comes from a study of siplizumab effects on memory and regulatory T cells. Findings of the study overall: Treg-derived clones made up an average of roughly 66% of mappable alloreactive CD4+ clones with siplizumab and 26.9% in controls. Memory T cells appeared less diverse than naive cells, which seemed to contribute substantially to alloresponse. Roughly 75-95% of proliferating CD4+ or CD8+ clones lacked an assignable naive or memory phenotype. The study did not confirm that proliferating Tregs from siplizumab cultures were suppressive.

To note about this clone: The antigen is undetermined.

CDR1 and CDR2 from the germline V gene are SEHNR and FQNEAQ (reference sequence). This CDR3 comprises 15 residues. After removal of 1 base from V and 2 bases from J, the junction contained 4 bases not matched to a gene. Assay: immunoSEQ multiplex PCR; the TCRdb copy retains only in-frame clones and omits some. The sample has about 75,000 clones, roughly 93% seen once. Material: CD8+ T cells sorted from blood. The chain employs TRBV7-9 and TRBJ2-5; 7 bases are a match to TRBD2. The receptor comes from a human donor in good health. The CDR3 bases are TGTGCCAGCAGCTTAGTAGGGGAGGGACAAGAGACCCAGTACTTC. The encoded protein is CASSLVGEGQETQYF.